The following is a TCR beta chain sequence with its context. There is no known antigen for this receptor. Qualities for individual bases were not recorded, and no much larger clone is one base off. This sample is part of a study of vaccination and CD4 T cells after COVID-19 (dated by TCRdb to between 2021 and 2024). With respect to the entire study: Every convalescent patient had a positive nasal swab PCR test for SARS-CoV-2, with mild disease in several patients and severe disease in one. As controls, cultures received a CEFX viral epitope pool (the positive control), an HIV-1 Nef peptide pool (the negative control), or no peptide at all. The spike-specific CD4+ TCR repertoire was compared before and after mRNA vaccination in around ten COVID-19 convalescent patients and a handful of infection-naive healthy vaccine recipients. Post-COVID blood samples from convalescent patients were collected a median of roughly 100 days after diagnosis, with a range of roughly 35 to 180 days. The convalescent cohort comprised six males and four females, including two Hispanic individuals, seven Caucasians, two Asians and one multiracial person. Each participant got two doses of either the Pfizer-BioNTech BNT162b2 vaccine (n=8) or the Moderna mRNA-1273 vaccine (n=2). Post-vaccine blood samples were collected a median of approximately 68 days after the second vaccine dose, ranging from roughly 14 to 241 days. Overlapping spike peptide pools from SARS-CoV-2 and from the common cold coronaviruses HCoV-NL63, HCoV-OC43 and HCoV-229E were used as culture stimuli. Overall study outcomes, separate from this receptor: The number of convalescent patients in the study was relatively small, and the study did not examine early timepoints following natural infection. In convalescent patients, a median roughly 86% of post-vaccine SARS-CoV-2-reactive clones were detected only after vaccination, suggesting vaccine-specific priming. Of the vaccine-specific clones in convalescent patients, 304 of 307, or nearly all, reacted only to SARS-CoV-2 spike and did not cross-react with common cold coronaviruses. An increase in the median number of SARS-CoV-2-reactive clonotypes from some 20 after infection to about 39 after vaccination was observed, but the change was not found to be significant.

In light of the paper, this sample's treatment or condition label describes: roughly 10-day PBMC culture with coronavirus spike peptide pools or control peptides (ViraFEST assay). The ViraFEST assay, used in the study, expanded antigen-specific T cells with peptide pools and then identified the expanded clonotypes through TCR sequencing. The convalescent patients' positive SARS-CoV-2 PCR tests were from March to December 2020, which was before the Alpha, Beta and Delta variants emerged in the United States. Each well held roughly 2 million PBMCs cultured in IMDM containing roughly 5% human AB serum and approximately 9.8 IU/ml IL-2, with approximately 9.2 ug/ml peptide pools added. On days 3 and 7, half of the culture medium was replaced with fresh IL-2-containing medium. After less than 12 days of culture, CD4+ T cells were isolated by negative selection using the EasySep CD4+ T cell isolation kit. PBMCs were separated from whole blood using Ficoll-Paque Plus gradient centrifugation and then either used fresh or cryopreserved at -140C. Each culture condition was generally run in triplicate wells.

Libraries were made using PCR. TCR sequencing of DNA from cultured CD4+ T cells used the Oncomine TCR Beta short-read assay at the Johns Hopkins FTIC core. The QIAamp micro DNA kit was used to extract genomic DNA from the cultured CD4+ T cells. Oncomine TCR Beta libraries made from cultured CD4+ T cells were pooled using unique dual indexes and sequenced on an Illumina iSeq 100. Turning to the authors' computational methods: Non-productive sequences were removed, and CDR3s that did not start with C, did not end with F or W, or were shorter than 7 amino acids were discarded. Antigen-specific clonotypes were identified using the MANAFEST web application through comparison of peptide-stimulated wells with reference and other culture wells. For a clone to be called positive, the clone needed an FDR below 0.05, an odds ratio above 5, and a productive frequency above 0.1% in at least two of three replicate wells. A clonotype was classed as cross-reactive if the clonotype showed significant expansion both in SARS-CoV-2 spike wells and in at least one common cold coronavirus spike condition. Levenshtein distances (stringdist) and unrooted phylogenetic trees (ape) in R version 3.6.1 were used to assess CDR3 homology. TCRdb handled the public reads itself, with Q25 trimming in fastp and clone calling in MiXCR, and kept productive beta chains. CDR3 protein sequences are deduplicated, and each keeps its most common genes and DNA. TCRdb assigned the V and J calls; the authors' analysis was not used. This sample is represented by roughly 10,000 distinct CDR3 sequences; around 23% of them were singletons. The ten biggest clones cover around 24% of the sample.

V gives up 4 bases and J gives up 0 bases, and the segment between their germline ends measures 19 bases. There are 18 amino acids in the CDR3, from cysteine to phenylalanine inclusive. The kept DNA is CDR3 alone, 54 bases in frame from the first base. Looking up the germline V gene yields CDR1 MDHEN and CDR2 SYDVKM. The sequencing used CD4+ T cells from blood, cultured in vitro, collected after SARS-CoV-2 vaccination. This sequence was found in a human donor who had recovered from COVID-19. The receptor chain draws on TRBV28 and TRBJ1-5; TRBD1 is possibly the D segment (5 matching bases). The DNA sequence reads TGTGCCAGCAGTTCCCCGGAAGGGACGGGTTATAGCAATCAGCCCCAGCATTTT. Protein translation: CASSSPEGTGYSNQPQHF.